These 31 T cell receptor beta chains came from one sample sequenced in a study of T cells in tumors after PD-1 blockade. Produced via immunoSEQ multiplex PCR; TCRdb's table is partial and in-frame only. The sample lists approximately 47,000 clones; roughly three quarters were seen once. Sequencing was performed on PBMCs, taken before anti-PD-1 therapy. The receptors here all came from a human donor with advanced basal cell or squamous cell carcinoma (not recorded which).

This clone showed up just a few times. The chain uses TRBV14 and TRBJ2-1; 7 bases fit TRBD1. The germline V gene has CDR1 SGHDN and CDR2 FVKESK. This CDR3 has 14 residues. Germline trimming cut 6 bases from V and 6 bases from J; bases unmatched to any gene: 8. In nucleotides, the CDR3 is TGTGCCAGCAGACGACAGGGTTTGGGCAATGAGCAGTTCTTC. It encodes CASRRQGLGNEQFF.

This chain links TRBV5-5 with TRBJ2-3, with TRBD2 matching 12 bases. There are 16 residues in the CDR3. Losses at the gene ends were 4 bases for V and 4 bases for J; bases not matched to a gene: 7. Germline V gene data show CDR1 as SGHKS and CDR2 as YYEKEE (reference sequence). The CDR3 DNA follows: TGTGCCAGCAGCGAGACTAGCGGGAGAAGCGCAGATACGCAGTATTTT. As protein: CASSETSGRSADTQYF. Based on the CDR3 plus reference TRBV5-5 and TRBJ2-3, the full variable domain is DAGVTQSPTHLIKTRGQQVTLRCSPISGHKSVSWYQQVLGQGPQFIFQYYEKEERGRGNFPDRFSARQFPNYSSELNVNALLLGDSALYLCASSETSGRSADTQYFGPGTRLTVL.

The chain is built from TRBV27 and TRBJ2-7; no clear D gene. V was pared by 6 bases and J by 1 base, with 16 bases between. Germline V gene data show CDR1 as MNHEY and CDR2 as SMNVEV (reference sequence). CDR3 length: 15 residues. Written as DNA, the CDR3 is TGTGCCAGCAGGGCCCAGAGGAGTTATTCCTACGAGCAGTACTTC. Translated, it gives CASRAQRSYSYEQYF.

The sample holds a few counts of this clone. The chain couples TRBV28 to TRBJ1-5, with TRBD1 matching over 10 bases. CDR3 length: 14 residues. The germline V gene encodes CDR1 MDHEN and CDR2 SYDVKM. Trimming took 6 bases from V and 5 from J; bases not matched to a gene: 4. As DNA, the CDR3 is TGTGCCAGCAGGACAGGGGGCCGTGATCAGCCCCAGCATTTT. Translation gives CASRTGGRDQPQHF.

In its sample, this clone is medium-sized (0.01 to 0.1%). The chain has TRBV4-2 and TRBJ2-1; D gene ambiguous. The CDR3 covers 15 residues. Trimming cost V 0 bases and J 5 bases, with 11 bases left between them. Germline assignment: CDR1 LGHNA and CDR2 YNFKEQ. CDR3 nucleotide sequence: TGTGCCAGCAGCCAAGAATCACAACTAAACAATGAGCAGTTCTTC. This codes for CASSQESQLNNEQFF.

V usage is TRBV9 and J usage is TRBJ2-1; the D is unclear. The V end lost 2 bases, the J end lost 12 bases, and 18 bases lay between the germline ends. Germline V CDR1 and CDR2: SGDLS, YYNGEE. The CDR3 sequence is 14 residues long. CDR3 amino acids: CASSVRWNHGVQFF. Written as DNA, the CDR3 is TGTGCCAGCAGCGTTCGATGGAACCATGGGGTGCAGTTCTTC.

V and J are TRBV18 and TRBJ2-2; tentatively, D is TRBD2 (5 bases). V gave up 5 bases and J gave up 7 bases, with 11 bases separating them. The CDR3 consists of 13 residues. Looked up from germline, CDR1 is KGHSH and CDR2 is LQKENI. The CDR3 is CASSTDRDGELFF. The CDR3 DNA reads TGTGCCAGCTCAACGGACCGGGACGGGGAGCTGTTTTTT.

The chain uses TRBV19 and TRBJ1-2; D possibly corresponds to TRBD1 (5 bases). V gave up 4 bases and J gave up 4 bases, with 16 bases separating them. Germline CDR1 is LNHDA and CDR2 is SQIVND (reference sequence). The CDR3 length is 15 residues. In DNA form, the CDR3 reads TGTGCCAGTAGTACGGCGGGGCCCTTGGGCTATGGCTACACCTTC. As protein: CASSTAGPLGYGYTF.

CDR3 nucleotide sequence: TGTGCCAGCAGTTTAAGGCCAGGGGGTTCCTATGGCTACACCTTC. It yields the protein CASSLRPGGSYGYTF. The chain links TRBV27 to TRBJ1-2; 7 bases are a match to TRBD1. V gave up 2 bases and J gave up 4 bases; unmatched junction bases: 7. Germline CDR1 MNHEY, CDR2 SMNVEV (reference sequence). The CDR3 runs 15 residues.

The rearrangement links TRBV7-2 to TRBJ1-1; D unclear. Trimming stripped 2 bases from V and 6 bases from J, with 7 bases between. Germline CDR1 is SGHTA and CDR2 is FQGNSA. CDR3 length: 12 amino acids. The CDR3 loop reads CASSLQGSEAFF. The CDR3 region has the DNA TGTGCCAGCAGCTTACAAGGGTCTGAAGCTTTCTTT.

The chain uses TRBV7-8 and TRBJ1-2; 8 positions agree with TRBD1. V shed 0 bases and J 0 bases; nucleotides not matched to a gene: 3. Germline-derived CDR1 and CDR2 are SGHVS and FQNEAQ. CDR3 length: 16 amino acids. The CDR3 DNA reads TGTGCCAGCAGCTTAGCGGACAGGGTAGCTAACTATGGCTACACCTTC. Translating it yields CASSLADRVANYGYTF.

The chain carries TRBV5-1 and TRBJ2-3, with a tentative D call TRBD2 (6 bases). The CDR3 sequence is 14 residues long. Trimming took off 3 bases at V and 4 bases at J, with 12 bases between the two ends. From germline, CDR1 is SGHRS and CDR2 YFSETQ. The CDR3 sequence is CASSSSGVPDTQYF. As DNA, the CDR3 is TGCGCCAGCAGCTCCTCGGGGGTTCCAGATACGCAGTATTTT. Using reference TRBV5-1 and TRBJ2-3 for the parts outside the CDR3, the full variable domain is KAGVTQTPRYLIKTRGQQVTLSCSPISGHRSVSWYQQTPGQGLQFLFEYFSETQRNKGNFPGRFSGRQFSNSRSEMNVSTLELGDSALYLCASSSSGVPDTQYFGPGTRLTVL.

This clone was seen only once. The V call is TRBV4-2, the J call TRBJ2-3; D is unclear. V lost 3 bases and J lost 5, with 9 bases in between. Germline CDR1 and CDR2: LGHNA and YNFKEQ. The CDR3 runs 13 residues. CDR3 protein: CASSQGGRDTQYF. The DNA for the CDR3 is TGTGCCAGCAGCCAGGGTGGTAGAGATACGCAGTATTTT.

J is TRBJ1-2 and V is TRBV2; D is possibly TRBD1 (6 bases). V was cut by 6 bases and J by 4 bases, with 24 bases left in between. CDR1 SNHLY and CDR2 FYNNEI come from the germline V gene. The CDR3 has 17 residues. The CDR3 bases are TGTGCCAGCAGACCTATCTCGGGGGGCGCTTCGGGCTATGGCTACACCTTC. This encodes CASRPISGGASGYGYTF. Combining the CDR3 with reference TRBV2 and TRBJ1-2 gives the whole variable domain EPEVTQTPSHQVTQMGQEVILRCVPISNHLYFYWYRQILGQKVEFLVSFYNNEISEKSEIFDDQFSVERPDGSNFTLKIRSTKLEDSAMYFCASRPISGGASGYGYTFGSGTRLTVV.

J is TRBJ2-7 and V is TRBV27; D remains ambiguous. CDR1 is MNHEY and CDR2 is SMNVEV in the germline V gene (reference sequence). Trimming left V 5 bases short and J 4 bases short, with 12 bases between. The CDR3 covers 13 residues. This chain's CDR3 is CASSLLKAYEQYF. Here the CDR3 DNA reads TGTGCCAGCAGTCTCTTGAAGGCTTACGAGCAGTACTTC.

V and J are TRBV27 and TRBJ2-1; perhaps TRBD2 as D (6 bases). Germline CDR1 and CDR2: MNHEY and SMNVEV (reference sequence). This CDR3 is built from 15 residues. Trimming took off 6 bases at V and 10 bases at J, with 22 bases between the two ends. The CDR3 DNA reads TGTGCCAGCAGATTTATAGCGGAGGCGGTCTTAGAGCAGTTCTTC. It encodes CASRFIAEAVLEQFF.

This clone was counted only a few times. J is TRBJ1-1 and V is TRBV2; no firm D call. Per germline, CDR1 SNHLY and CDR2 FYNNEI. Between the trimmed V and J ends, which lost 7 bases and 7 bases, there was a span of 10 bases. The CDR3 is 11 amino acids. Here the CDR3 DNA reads TGTGCCAGCAAGATAGAGTTTGAAGCTTTCTTT. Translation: CASKIEFEAFF.

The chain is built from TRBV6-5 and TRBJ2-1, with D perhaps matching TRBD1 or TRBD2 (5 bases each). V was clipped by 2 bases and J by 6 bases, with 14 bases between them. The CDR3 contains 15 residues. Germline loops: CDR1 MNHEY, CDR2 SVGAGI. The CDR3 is CASSYLPGTSNEQFF. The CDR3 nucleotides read TGTGCCAGCAGTTACCTTCCCGGGACCAGCAATGAGCAGTTCTTC.

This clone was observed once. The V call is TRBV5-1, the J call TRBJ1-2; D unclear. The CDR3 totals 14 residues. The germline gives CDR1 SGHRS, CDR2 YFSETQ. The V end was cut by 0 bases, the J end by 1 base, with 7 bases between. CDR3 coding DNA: TGCGCCAGCAGCTTGGGCACACGTAACTATGGCTACACCTTC. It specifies CASSLGTRNYGYTF.

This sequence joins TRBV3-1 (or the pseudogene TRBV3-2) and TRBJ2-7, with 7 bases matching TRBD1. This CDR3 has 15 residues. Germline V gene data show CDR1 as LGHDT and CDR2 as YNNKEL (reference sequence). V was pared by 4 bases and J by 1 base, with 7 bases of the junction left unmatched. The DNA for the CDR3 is TGTGCCAGCAGCCTCGGGACAGACAGTTCCTACGAGCAGTACTTC. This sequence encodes CASSLGTDSSYEQYF.

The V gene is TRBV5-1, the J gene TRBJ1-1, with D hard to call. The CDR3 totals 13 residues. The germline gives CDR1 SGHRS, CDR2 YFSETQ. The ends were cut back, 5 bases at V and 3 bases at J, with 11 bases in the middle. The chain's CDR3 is CASSFGRDTEAFF. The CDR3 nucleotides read TGCGCCAGCAGTTTCGGACGGGACACTGAAGCTTTCTTT.

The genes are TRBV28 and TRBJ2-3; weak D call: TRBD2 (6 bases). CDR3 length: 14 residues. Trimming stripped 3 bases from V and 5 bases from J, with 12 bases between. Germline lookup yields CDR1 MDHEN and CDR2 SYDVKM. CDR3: CASSFMDYRDTQYF. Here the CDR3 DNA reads TGTGCCAGCAGTTTCATGGACTACCGAGATACGCAGTATTTT.

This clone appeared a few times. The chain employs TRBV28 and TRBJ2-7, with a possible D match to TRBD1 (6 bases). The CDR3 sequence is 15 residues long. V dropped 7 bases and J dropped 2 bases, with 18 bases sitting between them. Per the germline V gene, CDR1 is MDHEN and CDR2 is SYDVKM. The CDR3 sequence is CASTPSGSGAYEQYF. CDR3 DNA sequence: TGTGCCAGCACCCCGTCCGGGTCAGGGGCCTACGAGCAGTACTTC.

DNA for the CDR3: TGTGCCAGCAGTCTGGACCCCACTAACTATGGCTACACCTTC. It codes for CASSLDPTNYGYTF. The chain recombines TRBV6-5 with TRBJ1-2, with no clear D. CDR3 size: 14 residues. Trimming pared 5 bases from V and 0 bases from J, leaving 10 bases between. Germline V gene lookup returns CDR1 MNHEY and CDR2 SVGAGI.

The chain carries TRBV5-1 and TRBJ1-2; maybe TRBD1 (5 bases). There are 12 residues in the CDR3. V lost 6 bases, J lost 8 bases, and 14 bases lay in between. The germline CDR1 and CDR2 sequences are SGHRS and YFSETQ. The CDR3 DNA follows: TGCGCCAGCACCGAGGAGGGGTCCGGCTACACCTTC. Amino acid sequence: CASTEEGSGYTF.

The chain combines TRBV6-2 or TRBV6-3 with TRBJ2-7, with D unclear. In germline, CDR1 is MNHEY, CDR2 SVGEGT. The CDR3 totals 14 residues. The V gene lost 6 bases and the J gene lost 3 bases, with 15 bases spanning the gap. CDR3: CASSQVPSGYEQYF. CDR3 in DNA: TGTGCCAGCAGCCAGGTCCCATCCGGCTACGAGCAGTACTTC.

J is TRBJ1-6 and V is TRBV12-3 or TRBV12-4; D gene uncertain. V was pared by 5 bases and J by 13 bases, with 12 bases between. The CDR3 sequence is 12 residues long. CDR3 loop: CASSPSLGPLHF. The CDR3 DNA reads TGTGCCAGCAGTCCCTCTCTAGGGCCCCTCCACTTT.

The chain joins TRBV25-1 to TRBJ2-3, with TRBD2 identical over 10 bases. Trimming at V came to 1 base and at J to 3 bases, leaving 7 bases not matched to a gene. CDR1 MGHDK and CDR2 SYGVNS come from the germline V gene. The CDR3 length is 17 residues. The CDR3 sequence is CASSELPAGGPTDTQYF. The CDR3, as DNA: TGTGCCAGCAGTGAATTACCAGCGGGAGGGCCGACAGATACGCAGTATTTT.

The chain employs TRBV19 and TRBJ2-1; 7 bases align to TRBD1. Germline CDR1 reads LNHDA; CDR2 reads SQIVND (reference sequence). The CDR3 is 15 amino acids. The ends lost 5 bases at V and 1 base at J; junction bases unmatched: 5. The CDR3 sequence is CASSPRQGSYNEQFF. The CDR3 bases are TGTGCCAGTAGTCCGCGACAGGGTTCCTACAATGAGCAGTTCTTC.

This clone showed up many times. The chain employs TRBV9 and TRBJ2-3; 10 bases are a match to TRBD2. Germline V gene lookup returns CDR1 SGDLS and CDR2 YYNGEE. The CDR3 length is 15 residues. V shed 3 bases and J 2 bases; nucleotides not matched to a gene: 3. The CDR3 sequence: CASSASGRDTDTQYF. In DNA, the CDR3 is TGTGCCAGCAGCGCTAGCGGGAGAGACACAGATACGCAGTATTTT.

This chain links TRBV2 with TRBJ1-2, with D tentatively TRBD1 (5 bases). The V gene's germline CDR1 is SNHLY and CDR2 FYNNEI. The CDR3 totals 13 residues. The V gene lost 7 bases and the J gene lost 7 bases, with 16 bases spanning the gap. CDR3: CASNPVGVGGYTF. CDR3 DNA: TGTGCCAGCAACCCGGTGGGGGTTGGTGGCTACACCTTC.